These 5 T cell receptor beta chains share one sample of origin, sequenced in a study of blood T cell repertoires in COVID-19 (dated by TCRdb to 2020 to 2021). Library method: the immunoSEQ multiplex PCR assay. TCRdb carries this immuneACCESS record with in-frame sequences only. Its versions omit some clonotypes, under half of them owing to an unresolved V gene in the studies checked, with the rest unexplained. A total of some 80,000 clones appear in this sample, about 86% of them only once. About a sixth of the sample belongs to the ten largest clones. Sample: peripheral blood. Every receptor here comes from a human donor in a cohort sampled during active COVID-19.

This chain joins TRBV4-3 and TRBJ2-7; TRBD1 is a possible D gene (6 bases). The CDR3 has 16 residues. V was pared by 0 bases and J by 2 bases, with 14 bases between. CDR1 and CDR2 from the germline V gene are LGHNA and YSLEER. The CDR3 DNA reads as TGCGCCAGCAGCCAAGATTTGAGGGGGAGCACCTACGAGCAGTACTTC. It specifies CASSQDLRGSTYEQYF.

In DNA, the CDR3 is TGTGCCATCAGTGATAACAGGGGCAGGAACACTGAAGCTTTCTTT. Encoded protein: CAISDNRGRNTEAFF. The rearrangement joins TRBV10-3 to TRBJ1-1; 7 nucleotides line up with TRBD1. The V gene end was trimmed by 3 bases and the J gene end by 1 base; junction bases not matched to a gene: 5. The CDR3 runs to 15 residues. Germline lookup yields CDR1 ENHRY and CDR2 SYGVKD.

The CDR3 DNA reads TGCAGCGTTGCACAGACGATGAACACTGAAGCTTTCTTT. This sequence encodes CSVAQTMNTEAFF. V usage is TRBV29-1 and J usage is TRBJ1-1; no clear D gene. The CDR3 is 13 residues long. V lost 4 bases to trimming and J lost 0 bases, with 9 bases between them. In germline, CDR1 is SQVTM, CDR2 ANQGSEA.

This rearrangement joins TRBV2 to TRBJ2-7, with no clear D. This CDR3 is 11 amino acids long. Germline values: CDR1 SNHLY, CDR2 FYNNEI. V lost 5 bases and J lost 7, with 9 bases in between. CDR3 DNA sequence: TGTGCCAGCAGTCCCAGGTGGGAGCAGTACTTC. This sequence encodes CASSPRWEQYF.

The gene calls are TRBV5-1 and TRBJ1-3; D not certain. V lost 0 bases to trimming and J lost 6 bases, with 13 bases between them. From germline, CDR1 is SGHRS and CDR2 YFSETQ. CDR3 size: 15 residues. CDR3 coding DNA: TGCGCCAGCAGCTTGGCTCCAGGTTTAGAAAACACCATATATTTT. This encodes CASSLAPGLENTIYF.